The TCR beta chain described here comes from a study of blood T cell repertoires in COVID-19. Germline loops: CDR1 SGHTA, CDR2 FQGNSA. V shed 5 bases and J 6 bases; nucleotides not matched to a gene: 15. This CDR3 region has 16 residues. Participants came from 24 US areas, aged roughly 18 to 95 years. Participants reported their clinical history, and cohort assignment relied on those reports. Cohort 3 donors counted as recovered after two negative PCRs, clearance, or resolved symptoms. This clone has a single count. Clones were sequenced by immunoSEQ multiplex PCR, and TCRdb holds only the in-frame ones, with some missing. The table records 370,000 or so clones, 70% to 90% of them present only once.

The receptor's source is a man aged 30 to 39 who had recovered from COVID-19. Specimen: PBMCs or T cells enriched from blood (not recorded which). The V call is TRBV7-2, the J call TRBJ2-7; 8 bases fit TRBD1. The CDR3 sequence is CASSPRGQGAFSEQYF. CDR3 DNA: TGTGCCAGCAGCCCGAGGGGGCAGGGGGCGTTCTCCGAGCAGTACTTC.